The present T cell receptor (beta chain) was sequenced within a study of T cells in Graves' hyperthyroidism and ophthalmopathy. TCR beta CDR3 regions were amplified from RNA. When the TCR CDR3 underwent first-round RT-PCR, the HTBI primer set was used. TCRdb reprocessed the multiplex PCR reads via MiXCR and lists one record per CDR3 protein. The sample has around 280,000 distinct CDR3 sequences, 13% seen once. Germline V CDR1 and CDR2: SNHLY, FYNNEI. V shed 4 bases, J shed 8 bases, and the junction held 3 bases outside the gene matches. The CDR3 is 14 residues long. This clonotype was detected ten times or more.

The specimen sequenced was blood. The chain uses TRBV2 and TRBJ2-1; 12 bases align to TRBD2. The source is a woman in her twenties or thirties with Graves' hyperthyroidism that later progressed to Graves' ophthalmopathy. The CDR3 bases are TGTGCCAGCAGTGGACTAGCGGGAGCCTATGAGCAGTTCTTC. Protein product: CASSGLAGAYEQFF. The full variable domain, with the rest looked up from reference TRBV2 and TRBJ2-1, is EPEVTQTPSHQVTQMGQEVILRCVPISNHLYFYWYRQILGQKVEFLVSFYNNEISEKSEIFDDQFSVERPDGSNFTLKIRSTKLEDSAMYFCASSGLAGAYEQFFGPGTRLTVL.